Listed below are T cell receptor beta chains from one sample, sequenced in a study of blood T cell repertoires in COVID-19. Sequenced by immunoSEQ multiplex PCR; TCRdb stores in-frame clones only, minus some. The repertoire holds some 73,000 clones, with 75% to 90% as singletons. The specimen sequenced was peripheral blood. Receptors originate from a woman older than 75 with active or convalescent COVID-19. CDR3s include the opening cysteine and the closing phenylalanine or tryptophan. D genes are given only for firm matches. Clone size appears in some rows only: once, few, many, or a class for an expanded clone.

>TRBJ1-5|TRBV2|few|-|14
CASTGDSINQPQHF
TGTGCCAGCACAGGAGACAGTATAAATCAGCCCCAGCATTTT
>TRBJ2-2|TRBV2|-|TRBD2|18
CASRDIGLAGVITGELFF
TGTGCCAGCAGGGACATCGGGCTAGCGGGGGTTATCACCGGGGAGCTGTTTTTT
>TRBJ2-7|TRBV5-4|-|TRBD1|15
CASSISGTGGYEQYF
TGTGCCAGCAGCATCTCCGGGACAGGTGGCTACGAGCAGTACTTC
>TRBJ1-6|TRBV3-1/TRBV3-2|-|TRBD1|16
CASSQVPGQDTSPLHF
TGTGCCAGCAGCCAGGTCCCCGGACAGGATACTTCACCCCTCCACTTT
>TRBJ2-3|TRBV20-1|-|TRBD1|15
CSASLGQSLSDTQYF
TGCAGTGCTAGTTTGGGACAGAGTCTCTCAGATACGCAGTATTTT
>TRBJ2-1|TRBV10-3|-|-|13
CAISESRGDEQFF
TGTGCCATCAGTGAGTCCCGGGGAGATGAGCAGTTCTTC
>TRBJ1-6|TRBV6-5|-|TRBD1|13
CASSWDRAPPLHF
TGTGCCAGCAGTTGGGACAGGGCCCCACCCCTCCACTTT
>TRBJ2-3|TRBV5-1|-|TRBD2|16
CASSLEGLAGTDTQYF
TGCGCCAGCAGCTTGGAGGGACTAGCGGGAACAGATACGCAGTATTTT
>TRBJ2-3|TRBV4-1|-|-|13
CASSQQLADTQYF
TGCGCCAGCAGCCAACAACTAGCAGATACGCAGTATTTT
>TRBJ1-3|TRBV7-8|-|-|14
CASSLGTAGNTIYF
TGTGCCAGCAGCTTAGGTACGGCTGGAAACACCATATATTTT
>TRBJ2-3|TRBV3-1/TRBV3-2|-|TRBD2|13
CASSVRGGDTQYF
TGTGCCAGCAGCGTACGGGGGGGAGATACGCAGTATTTT
>TRBJ2-7|TRBV21-1|few|-|12
CASSTRSYEQYF
TGTGCCAGCAGCACGAGGTCCTACGAGCAGTACTTC
>TRBJ2-6|TRBV5-1|-|-|16
CASSSQGNSGANVLTF
TGCGCCAGCAGCTCACAGGGCAACTCTGGGGCCAACGTCCTGACTTTC
>TRBJ2-5|TRBV27|-|TRBD1|15
CASSFRDSPQETQYF
TGTGCCAGCAGTTTCCGGGACAGCCCCCAAGAGACCCAGTACTTC
>TRBJ2-1|TRBV7-9|-|TRBD2|19
CASSHPGLAGGSSYNEQFF
TGTGCCAGCAGCCACCCGGGACTAGCGGGGGGTAGCTCCTACAATGAGCAGTTCTTC
>TRBJ1-5|TRBV28|few|-|12
CARSRGNQPQHF
TGTGCCAGATCGAGGGGGAATCAGCCCCAGCATTTT
>TRBJ2-6|TRBV15|-|-|19
CATSRDLGMPGAGANVLTF
TGTGCCACCAGCAGAGATCTAGGTATGCCGGGGGCTGGGGCCAACGTCCTGACTTTC
>TRBJ2-7|TRBV30|-|-|15
CAWSVGQGISYEQYF
TGTGCCTGGAGTGTGGGGCAGGGGATATCCTACGAGCAGTACTTC
>TRBJ2-3|TRBV4-3|once|TRBD1|18
CASSQDARTGATTDTQYF
TGCGCCAGCAGCCAAGATGCCAGGACAGGCGCCACCACAGATACGCAGTATTTT
>TRBJ1-1|TRBV2|few|-|14
CASSEDRQGPLAFF
TGTGCCAGCAGTGAAGATAGGCAGGGGCCCTTGGCTTTCTTT
>TRBJ2-7|TRBV9|-|-|13
CASSGDSGGQQYF
TGTGCCAGCAGCGGGGACTCTGGCGGCCAGCAGTACTTC
>TRBJ1-2|TRBV5-1|-|-|13
CASSLVPIDGYTF
TGCGCCAGCAGCTTGGTACCGATAGATGGCTACACCTTC
>TRBJ1-4|TRBV11-2|once|-|14
CASSPEGRGEKLFF
TGTGCCAGCAGCCCCGAAGGTCGGGGTGAAAAACTGTTTTTT
>TRBJ2-4|TRBV5-1|-|TRBD2|16
CASSLVPGEGKNIQYF
TGCGCCAGCAGCTTGGTCCCTGGGGAGGGCAAAAACATTCAGTACTTC
>TRBJ1-3|TRBV9|-|-|18
CASSVVPYDRNSGNTIYF
TGTGCCAGCAGCGTAGTCCCCTACGACAGAAACTCTGGAAACACCATATATTTT
>TRBJ1-2|TRBV6-2/TRBV6-3|-|TRBD1|16
CASSYSMGQPNYGYTF
TGTGCCAGCAGTTACTCGATGGGACAGCCTAACTATGGCTACACCTTC
>TRBJ2-1|TRBV7-3|-|TRBD2|14
CASSLTPRLAGQFF
TGTGCCAGCAGCTTAACCCCCCGGCTAGCGGGGCAGTTCTTC
>TRBJ2-3|TRBV5-4|-|TRBD1|15
CASRTGTGTSDTQYF
TGTGCCAGCAGAACCGGGACAGGGACCTCAGATACGCAGTATTTT
>TRBJ1-2|TRBV5-1|few|TRBD1|12
CASRSGGAGYTF
TGCGCCAGCAGATCAGGGGGCGCTGGCTACACCTTC
>TRBJ2-1|TRBV6-1|-|-|14
CASSERPSSDEQFF
TGTGCCAGCAGTGAAAGGCCTAGCAGCGATGAGCAGTTCTTC
>TRBJ1-1|TRBV19|-|-|13
CASSIDRNTEAFF
TGTGCCAGTAGTATAGACCGGAACACTGAAGCTTTCTTT
>TRBJ2-7|TRBV12-3/TRBV12-4|-|TRBD1|13
CASSWQGDYEQYF
TGTGCCAGCAGTTGGCAGGGGGACTACGAGCAGTACTTC
>TRBJ2-3|TRBV7-6|-|TRBD2|17
CASSFRLLAGGTDTQYF
TGTGCCAGCAGTTTTAGGCTTCTAGCGGGGGGCACAGATACGCAGTATTTT
>TRBJ2-1|TRBV7-2|once|TRBD1|14
CASSFLGGRDEQFF
TGTGCCAGCAGCTTTCTAGGGGGCAGGGATGAGCAGTTCTTC
>TRBJ2-5|TRBV18|-|TRBD2|18
CASSPSLGSGGLQETQYF
TGTGCCAGCTCACCAAGTCTTGGAAGCGGGGGACTTCAAGAGACCCAGTACTTC
>TRBJ1-1|TRBV7-9|-|-|16
CASSYRLGGGNTEAFF
TGTGCCAGCAGCTACCGCCTGGGGGGTGGGAACACTGAAGCTTTCTTT
>TRBJ1-3|TRBV30|-|-|17
CAWIEGIEGASGNTIYF
TGTGCCTGGATCGAGGGTATCGAAGGAGCGAGTGGAAACACCATATATTTT
>TRBJ1-1|TRBV5-8|-|TRBD1|14
CATLNRGMNTEAFF
TGTGCCACACTAAACAGGGGTATGAACACTGAAGCTTTCTTT
>TRBJ1-5|TRBV7-2|-|-|16
CASSSPQGNSNQPQHF
TGTGCCAGCAGCTCGCCCCAGGGGAATAGCAATCAGCCCCAGCATTTT